This T cell receptor (beta chain) was identified in a study of shared clonotypes between healthy human individuals. Trimming removed 10 bases at V and 2 bases at J, with 16 bases between. Germline V CDR1 and CDR2: LNHDA, SQIVND (reference sequence). The CDR3 length is 14 residues. Measured with immunoSEQ multiplex PCR; TCRdb has only the in-frame clones, and not every one. This sample has some 200,000 clones; roughly 93% occur once, and the top ten carry about 0.07%. V is TRBV19 and J is TRBJ2-3; D might be TRBD2 (6 bases). Sequenced material: naive CD4+ T cells sorted from blood. The subset here: CD45RA+ positively selected. This TCR was recovered from a woman aged 25 to 45 in good health. The CDR3 protein is CATRATSFTDTQYF. The CDR3 region has the DNA TGTGCCACTCGAGCAACTAGCTTCACAGATACGCAGTATTTT.